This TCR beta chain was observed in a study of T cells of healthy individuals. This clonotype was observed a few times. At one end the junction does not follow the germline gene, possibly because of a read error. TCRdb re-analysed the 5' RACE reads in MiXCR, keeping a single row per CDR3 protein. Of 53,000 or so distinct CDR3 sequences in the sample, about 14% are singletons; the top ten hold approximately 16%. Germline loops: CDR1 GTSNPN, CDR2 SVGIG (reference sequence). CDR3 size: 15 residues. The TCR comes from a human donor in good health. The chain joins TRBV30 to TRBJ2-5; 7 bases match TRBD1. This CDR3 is CVWTRQGASGETQYF. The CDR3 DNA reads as TGTGTCTGGACGCGACAGGGCGCATCCGGAGAGACCCAGTACTTC.